This T cell receptor (beta chain) was captured in a study of Ad26.COV2.S vaccination and SARS-CoV-2 variants. About the study: Within the COV1001 Ad26.COV2.S trial arm, the donor was enrolled.

Documented treatment: roughly 19 received Ad26.COV2.S at low or high dose, single or two shots; about 5 received placebo; per-sample allocation not given. Material that was analyzed had been drawn on day 63 after the first vaccine or placebo injection. The CDR3 is made up of 14 amino acids. Germline CDR1 SEHNR, CDR2 FQNEAQ (reference sequence). The junction had 5 bases not matched to a gene; V was cut back by 2 bases and J by 5 bases. TCRdb's copy holds only in-frame clones and misses some; the assay was immunoSEQ multiplex PCR. The sample lists hundreds of thousands of clones, about 90% occurring once.

The chain couples TRBV7-9 to TRBJ2-5; 7 nucleotides agree with TRBD1. The source was peripheral blood, collected in a trial of Ad26.COV2.S vaccine versus placebo. The sequence was collected from a person between 18 and 65 years old who received the Ad26.COV2.S COVID-19 vaccine or a placebo. This CDR3 is CASSLSTGWETQYF. CDR3 coding DNA: TGTGCCAGCAGCTTATCGACAGGGTGGGAGACCCAGTACTTC.